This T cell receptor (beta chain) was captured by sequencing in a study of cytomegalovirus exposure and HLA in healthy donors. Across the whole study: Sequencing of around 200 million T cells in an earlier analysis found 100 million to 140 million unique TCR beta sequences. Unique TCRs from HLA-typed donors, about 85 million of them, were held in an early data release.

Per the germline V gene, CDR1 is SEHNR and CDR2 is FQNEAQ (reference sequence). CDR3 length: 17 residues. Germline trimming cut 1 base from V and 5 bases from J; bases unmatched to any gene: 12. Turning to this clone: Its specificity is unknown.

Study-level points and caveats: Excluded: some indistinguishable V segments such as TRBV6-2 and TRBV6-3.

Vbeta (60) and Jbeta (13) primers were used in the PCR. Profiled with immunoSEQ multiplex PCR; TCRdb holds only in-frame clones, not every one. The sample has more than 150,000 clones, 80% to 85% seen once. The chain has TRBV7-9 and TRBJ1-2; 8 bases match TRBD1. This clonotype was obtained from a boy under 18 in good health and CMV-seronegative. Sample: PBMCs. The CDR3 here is CASSLEAGGLGPYGYTF. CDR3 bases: TGTGCCAGCAGCTTAGAGGCAGGGGGCTTGGGACCTTATGGCTACACCTTC.